This record covers a single T cell receptor (beta chain). Which antigen it targets is not known. No clone much larger than this one lies a single base away; base qualities are absent. Separate from the approximately 670-subject first cohort, the validation cohort of about 110 subjects was the group to which the donors belonged. This sample was included in a study of cytomegalovirus exposure and HLA in healthy donors (dated by TCRdb to 2016 to 2017). Study-wide context: A later analysis indicated that the 120 or so validation repertoires were generated on the platform also employed for the 600 to 750 repertoires of the first cohort. A separate validation cohort of roughly 120 different subjects was used in addition to the roughly 670-subject first cohort. To predict cytomegalovirus infection status, the study combined high-throughput TCR immunosequencing, statistical association of individual TCRs with disease status, and machine learning. The study aimed to test whether cataloging public T cell receptors could reveal signatures of past pathogen exposure. Results and caveats for the whole study, not just this receptor: In vitro tests confirmed that a few of the cytomegalovirus-associated TCR beta chains recognize cytomegalovirus antigens. A total of roughly 160 TCR beta chains were listed by the study as associated with cytomegalovirus. It was suggested by the authors that the approach could potentially be generalized to other disease states and immunological phenotypes. All 110 or so repertoires were used to score co-occurrence in the validation cohort in a later analysis, because that analysis had no HLA typing for the cohort. While some public TCRs were present in many individuals, most TCR sequences turned up only very rarely across donors. The classifier was reported to diagnose cytomegalovirus status with high specificity and sensitivity in both the original cohort and the validation cohort. A later analysis found that TCRs clustered in the first cohort also tended to co-occur in the roughly 120 validation repertoires, with 94% of cluster scores above 0.

Based on the germline V gene, the CDR1 and CDR2 sequences are MDHEN and SYDVKM. V and J are trimmed by 2 bases and 3 bases, and the gene matches miss 13 bases of the junction. The CDR3 starts with the cysteine, ends with the phenylalanine, and has 18 residues. The sequence is cut down to CDR3 DNA, 54 bases in frame from base 1. Library preparation used the immunoSEQ multiplex PCR assay. The published analysis was carried out like this. A statistical classification framework was built to diagnose cytomegalovirus status from the catalog of TCR beta chain sequences. The source is immuneACCESS, and TCRdb retained only in-frame sequences with V and J called. Part of the clones is not carried over; for the studies checked, unresolved V genes explain less than half of this, and the remainder is unexplained. For V, J and clone size, that table is used; D and trimming come from the DNA. The sample yields around 74,000 clones; approximately 86% were counted once. The top ten clones comprise around 3% of the sample.

The sequence joins TRBV28 to TRBJ1-3; 7 of the junction bases match TRBD1. The sample taken for sequencing was PBMCs. The receptor was isolated from a young man in good health and CMV-seronegative. The nucleotide sequence is given as TGTGCCAGCAGTTTAAGCCCCCTGACAGGGTTTATTGGAAACACCATATATTTT. It is translated as CASSLSPLTGFIGNTIYF.